This is a list of T cell receptor beta chains from one sample in a study of T cells after yellow fever vaccination. TCRdb reprocessed the 5' RACE reads with MiXCR, giving one entry per CDR3 protein. The data contain approximately 250,000 distinct CDR3 sequences, 6% to 8% of them singletons. Sequences were derived from CD4+ T cells sorted from PBMCs, sampled on the day of the yellow fever booster vaccination. The receptor source for this set is a man aged 30-40 years who received the YFV17D yellow fever vaccine. Each CDR3 is given with its conserved first and last residue. Each record gives: D gene, J gene, V gene, CDR3 protein. The D gene is left open where the match is weak.

D: -; J: TRBJ2-1; V: TRBV20-1; CDR3: CSATGGARKSYNEQFF
D: -; J: TRBJ1-1; V: TRBV29-1; CDR3: CSVVRVSGTEAFF
D: -; J: TRBJ2-5; V: TRBV6-6; CDR3: CASIGVGETQYF
D: -; J: TRBJ1-5; V: TRBV30; CDR3: CAWSVRTPGTGQKPQHF
D: -; J: TRBJ2-5; V: TRBV7-2; CDR3: CASNDYRTQETQYF
D: -; J: TRBJ2-7; V: TRBV12-3/TRBV12-4; CDR3: CASSFRLAGGGNEQYF
D: TRBD2; J: TRBJ2-3; V: TRBV15; CDR3: CATSRRTLAGAADTQYF
D: TRBD2; J: TRBJ2-5; V: TRBV4-3; CDR3: CASSRRRRGGLAEETQYF
D: -; J: TRBJ2-1; V: TRBV11-3; CDR3: CASSLTVIGEQFF
D: -; J: TRBJ2-3; V: TRBV20-1; CDR3: CSASRDAREDTQYF
D: -; J: TRBJ2-3; V: TRBV5-1; CDR3: CASSLGISERTDTQYF
D: TRBD2; J: TRBJ2-2; V: TRBV5-5; CDR3: CASSHRTSGRNTGELFF
D: -; J: TRBJ2-3; V: TRBV6-6; CDR3: CASIGAGTDTQYF
D: -; J: TRBJ2-7; V: TRBV28; CDR3: CASMNRAYEQYF
D: TRBD1; J: TRBJ1-1; V: TRBV7-3; CDR3: CASSSAGGMNTEAFF
D: -; J: TRBJ2-3; V: TRBV20-1; CDR3: CSAREYNTQYF
D: -; J: TRBJ2-7; V: TRBV29-1; CDR3: CSPQAPARTYEQYF
D: -; J: TRBJ2-1; V: TRBV7-6; CDR3: CASSLGLAVNEQFF
D: TRBD2; J: TRBJ2-3; V: TRBV20-1; CDR3: CSAGGFGGGPDTQYF